The entry below describes one TCR beta chain. This sample stems from a study of blood T cell repertoires in COVID-19. Study information: Donors in the United States, Italy and Spain gave samples during acute or convalescent COVID-19. T cells, B-cell-depleted T cells, or PBMCs supplied cDNA or gDNA.

Authors' processing steps: Researchers report that nucleated cell counts were estimated from reference gene primer amplification. Method: immunoSEQ multiplex PCR; TCRdb's copy keeps in-frame clones and lacks some. D and trimming were read from the DNA, whereas the V and J calls and clone size are those reported in that table. The sample has under 300,000 clones, about four fifths seen once. The junction had 4 bases not matched to a gene; V was cut back by 6 bases and J by 0 bases. CDR1 and CDR2 (germline): MNHEY, SVGAGI. CDR3 length equals 15 residues. This clonotype was obtained from a woman between 50 and 59 years old who had recovered from COVID-19. Input material: peripheral blood. The chain combines TRBV6-5 with TRBJ1-2, with 10 nucleotides matching TRBD1. The CDR3 loop reads CASSPGTGANYGYTF. Here the CDR3 DNA reads TGTGCCAGCAGCCCCGGGACAGGGGCTAACTATGGCTACACCTTC.